The subject of this entry is one T cell receptor beta chain. The source of the sample is a study of blood T cell repertoires in COVID-19. In the study overall: Material from acute and convalescent COVID-19 was sourced from the United States, Italy and Spain. Sources were T cells, B-cell-depleted T cells, or PBMCs; the material itself was cDNA or gDNA.

Per the original data handling: Counts of nucleated cells, estimated from reference gene primer amplification, were obtained. The protocol was immunoSEQ multiplex PCR, while the TCRdb copy is restricted to in-frame clones and leaves out a portion. V, J and clone size are those of that table, while D and trimming were read from the DNA. The sample has some 500,000 clones, 85% to 90% seen once. Seattle patient enrollment occurred during active infection, with longitudinal follow-up thereafter. Looked up from germline, CDR1 is SNHLY and CDR2 is FYNNEI. Trimming took off 8 bases at V and 1 base at J, with 15 bases between the two ends. CDR3 length equals 15 residues.

The TCR sequence derives from a woman in her forties or fifties with COVID-19, enrolled during active disease. The source material was peripheral blood. The chain carries TRBV2 and TRBJ2-1, with TRBD1 as a possible D gene (6 bases). The CDR3 nucleotides read TGTGCCAGCGGTTACAGGGAAATGTCCTACAATGAGCAGTTCTTC. This sequence encodes CASGYREMSYNEQFF.